The source of this T cell receptor (beta chain) is a study of T cells in Graves' hyperthyroidism and ophthalmopathy. There were TCR beta CDR3 regions amplified from RNA transcripts. The TCR CDR3 was amplified in a first-round RT-PCR using the HTBI primer set. TCRdb reprocessed the multiplex PCR reads via MiXCR and lists one record per CDR3 protein. The table has about 420,000 distinct CDR3 sequences, 15% to 18% seen once. CDR3 length: 14 amino acids. Germline CDR1 is MNHNS and CDR2 is SASEGT. Trimming removed 8 bases from V and 4 bases from J, with 17 bases in between. Overall study findings and caveats: In validation, the model predicted ophthalmopathy. These predictions came a median about 6.5 months before onset.

The table lists this clonotype with many counts. The antigen is undetermined. The receptor comes from a woman under 30 with Graves' hyperthyroidism. The sample taken for sequencing was blood. V gene TRBV6-1 combines with J gene TRBJ1-2; weak D call: TRBD1 (5 bases). Written as DNA, the CDR3 is TGTGCCAGCGGACTAGGAGGGGACGTCTATGGCTACACCTTC. Translation gives CASGLGGDVYGYTF.